This T cell receptor beta chain was documented in a study of CD8+CD57+ T cells in acquired aplastic anemia. Study-level background: When averaged, DNA from sorted CD4+ and CD8+ cells came to approximately 3 ug. General study results and limits: Sharing between patients and controls was observed for twenty-nine CD8+ CDR3 sequences. Between patients and controls, CD8+ Simpson's diversity did not vary significantly.

This clonotype was seen at least ten times. Its target is not known. The study profiled TCR beta VDJ and CDR3 using genomic DNA as template. TCRdb re-derived calls from the reads in MiXCR, one entry per CDR3 protein. The sample yields approximately 270,000 distinct CDR3 sequences, 45% to 65% seen once. The receptor was derived from a human donor with severe aplastic anemia or a healthy control (not recorded which). Input material: sorted CD4+, CD8+, or CD8+CD57+ T cells (not recorded which) from PBMCs.

CDR3 sequence reads: CASSLGAGDYSNQPQHF. CDR3 sequence (DNA): TGCGCCAGCAGCTTGGGGGCAGGGGATTATAGCAATCAGCCCCAGCATTTT. V usage is TRBV5-1 and J usage is TRBJ1-5, with D perhaps matching TRBD1 (6 bases). The CDR3 spans 17 residues. Germline values: CDR1 SGHRS, CDR2 YFSETQ. Between the trimmed V and J ends, which lost 0 bases and 0 bases, there was a span of 13 bases. Complete variable domain (other parts from reference TRBV5-1 and TRBJ1-5): KAGVTQTPRYLIKTRGQQVTLSCSPISGHRSVSWYQQTPGQGLQFLFEYFSETQRNKGNFPGRFSGRQFSNSRSEMNVSTLELGDSALYLCASSLGAGDYSNQPQHFGDGTRLSIL.